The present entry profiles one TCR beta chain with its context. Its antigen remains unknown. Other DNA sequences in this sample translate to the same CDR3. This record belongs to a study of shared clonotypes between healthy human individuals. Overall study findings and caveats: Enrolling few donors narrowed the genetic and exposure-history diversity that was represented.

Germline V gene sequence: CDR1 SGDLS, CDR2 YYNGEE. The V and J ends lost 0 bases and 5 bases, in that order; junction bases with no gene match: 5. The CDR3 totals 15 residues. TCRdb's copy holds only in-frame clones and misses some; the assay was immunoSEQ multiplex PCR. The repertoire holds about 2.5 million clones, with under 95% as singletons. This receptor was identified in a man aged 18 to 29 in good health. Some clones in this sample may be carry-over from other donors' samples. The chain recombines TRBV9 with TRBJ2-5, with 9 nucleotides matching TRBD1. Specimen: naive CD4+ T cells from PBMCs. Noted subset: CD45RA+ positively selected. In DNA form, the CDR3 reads TGTGCCAGCAGCGTAGGGGGACAGGGAGGGGAGACCCAGTACTTC. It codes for CASSVGGQGGETQYF.